Presented here are 16 T cell receptor beta chains from one specimen sequenced in a study of blood T cell repertoires in COVID-19. Profiling relied on immunoSEQ multiplex PCR, and the TCRdb table lists in-frame clones only, not all of them. The profile shows tens of thousands of clones, about 88% of them singletons. The specimen was peripheral blood. These receptors came from a man aged 45-65 years with acute or convalescent COVID-19.

This clone was observed a single time. This sequence joins TRBV24-1 and TRBJ2-2, with 11 bases aligning to TRBD1. The CDR3 loop spans 17 amino acids. V dropped 3 bases and J dropped 6; count of bases not matched to a gene: 8. Germline V gene data show CDR1 as KGHDR and CDR2 as SFDVKD. The CDR3 DNA reads TGTGCCACCAGTGATCCTTCCGGGACAGGGGGAGCCGGGGAGCTGTTTTTT. Translation: CATSDPSGTGGAGELFF.

The chain links TRBV5-4 to TRBJ2-5, with TRBD1 as a possible D gene (6 bases). V gave up 1 base and J gave up 2 bases, with 12 bases separating them. The CDR3 is 15 residues long. Per germline, CDR1 SGHNT and CDR2 YYREEE (reference sequence). The CDR3 is CASSLMGAGQETQYF. The CDR3 DNA reads TGTGCCAGCAGCTTGATGGGGGCAGGGCAAGAGACCCAGTACTTC.

This clone was observed once. The J gene is TRBJ1-1, the V gene TRBV7-2; no definite D call. The CDR3 sequence is 14 residues long. Germline CDR1 SGHTA, CDR2 FQGNSA. Between the trimmed V and J ends, which lost 2 bases and 5 bases, there was a span of 12 bases. CDR3 DNA: TGTGCCAGCAGCTTATTAGCCGGTAGGACTGAAGCTTTCTTT. It yields the protein CASSLLAGRTEAFF.

J is TRBJ1-6 and V is TRBV11-2; 7 bases are a match to TRBD1. CDR1 and CDR2 from the germline V gene are SGHAT and FQNNGV. The CDR3 extends over 15 amino acids. V was clipped by 0 bases and J by 9 bases; unmatched bases: 5. The CDR3 spells CASSLDPGGISPLHF. DNA for the CDR3: TGTGCCAGCAGCTTAGATCCAGGGGGGATTTCACCCCTCCACTTT. The full variable domain, its missing parts supplied by reference TRBV11-2 and TRBJ1-6, is EAGVAQSPRYKIIEKRQSVAFWCNPISGHATLYWYQQILGQGPKLLIQFQNNGVVDDSQLPKDRFSAERLKGVDSTLKIQPAKLEDSAVYLCASSLDPGGISPLHFGNGTRLTVT.

The chain has TRBV12-3 or TRBV12-4 and TRBJ1-1; D is ambiguous. The V end was cut by 2 bases, the J end by 10 bases, with 14 bases between. The CDR3 spans 13 residues. The DNA of the CDR3 is TGTGCCAGCAGTTTAATATTCGGGAGGAGAGCTTTCTTT. Its protein is CASSLIFGRRAFF.

The V and J genes are TRBV7-2 and TRBJ2-3; 8 nucleotides align to TRBD1. Germline CDR1 SGHTA, CDR2 FQGNSA. The V and J ends lost 3 bases and 0 bases, in that order; junction bases with no gene match: 2. The CDR3 has 15 amino acids. The CDR3 bases are TGTGCCAGCAGCTTCCAGGGGGCAAGCACAGATACGCAGTATTTT. It yields the protein CASSFQGASTDTQYF.

This clone was seen a handful of times. The chain has TRBV28 and TRBJ2-7; D is perhaps TRBD2 (6 bases). Germline-derived CDR1 and CDR2 are MDHEN and SYDVKM. V lost 6 bases and J lost 4, with 7 bases in between. The CDR3 is 11 residues long. CDR3 DNA sequence: TGTGCCAGCAGCCGGGAGTACGAGCAGTACTTC. This translates into CASSREYEQYF.

The chain recombines TRBV7-2 with TRBJ2-1; 11 nucleotides match TRBD2. CDR3 length: 16 amino acids. The V gene end was trimmed by 2 bases and the J gene end by 9 bases; junction bases not matched to a gene: 9. The germline gives CDR1 SGHTA, CDR2 FQGNSA. The CDR3 DNA reads TGTGCCAGCAGCTTACCAATTAGCGGGGGGGCAGGTGAGCAGTTCTTC. Its protein product is CASSLPISGGAGEQFF.

This chain joins TRBV3-1 (or the pseudogene TRBV3-2) and TRBJ2-2; 11 positions match TRBD2. V dropped 5 bases and J dropped 1; count of bases not matched to a gene: 18. Germline CDR1 LGHDT, CDR2 YNNKEL (reference sequence). The length of the CDR3 is 21 residues. In DNA form, the CDR3 reads TGTGCCAGCAGCACACGCAGGACAGACCGGACTAGCGGGCAGAACACCGGGGAGCTGTTTTTT. It encodes CASSTRRTDRTSGQNTGELFF.

The V call is TRBV9, the J call TRBJ2-7, with TRBD2 as a possible D gene (5 bases). The CDR3 runs 15 residues. Germline V gene sequence: CDR1 SGDLS, CDR2 YYNGEE. Deletions cut 0 bases from V and 2 bases from J, with 12 bases between. The CDR3 spells CASSVGGSGAYEQYF. The CDR3 region has the DNA TGTGCCAGCAGCGTAGGAGGGAGCGGCGCCTACGAGCAGTACTTC.

For the CDR3, the DNA is TGTGCCAGTACCGGACAACATAATTCACCCCTCCACTTT. This codes for CASTGQHNSPLHF. The chain carries TRBV6-5 and TRBJ1-6, with D possibly matching TRBD1 (5 bases). The V end was cut by 9 bases, the J end by 5 bases, with 11 bases between. Germline CDR1 and CDR2: MNHEY and SVGAGI. The CDR3 sequence is 13 residues long.

The CDR3 DNA is TGTGCCAGCAGCCCAAGACAGGGGTCGTCAAGCGAGCAGTACTTC. It yields the protein CASSPRQGSSSEQYF. The chain combines TRBV11-2 with TRBJ2-7; TRBD1 matches 8 bases. The CDR3 loop spans 15 amino acids. Per the germline V gene, CDR1 is SGHAT and CDR2 is FQNNGV. Trimming removed 5 bases from V and 6 bases from J; junction bases left unmatched: 12.

The rearrangement links TRBV27 to TRBJ2-7; 7 positions agree with TRBD2. In germline, CDR1 is MNHEY, CDR2 SMNVEV (reference sequence). The CDR3 has 13 amino acids. V trimming: 7 bases; J trimming: 2 bases; junction bases outside the gene matches: 5. The CDR3, as DNA: TGTGCCAGCACCCCTAGCGGAACCTACGAGCAGTACGTC. Protein sequence: CASTPSGTYEQYV.

The J gene is TRBJ2-2, the V gene TRBV27; the D gene is possibly TRBD2 (6 bases). Trimming shortened V by 5 bases and J by 1 base, and 14 bases separated the two germline ends. Germline-derived CDR1 and CDR2 are MNHEY and SMNVEV (reference sequence). The CDR3 spans 16 residues. The CDR3 region has the DNA TGTGCCAGCAGTACCCGAGTCGGGGGGAACACCGGGGAGCTGTTTTTT. Residues: CASSTRVGGNTGELFF.

The rearrangement links TRBV6-5 to TRBJ1-5, with 7 bases matching TRBD1. The V segment lost 0 bases and the J segment 2 bases; nucleotides outside the gene matches: 1. The length of the CDR3 is 15 residues. CDR1 and CDR2 (germline): MNHEY, SVGAGI. This CDR3 is CASSYSTGRNQPQHF. The CDR3 bases are TGTGCCAGCAGTTACTCGACAGGGCGCAATCAGCCCCAGCATTTT.

The chain's CDR3 is CASSYGRRNTEAFF. DNA for the CDR3: TGTGCCAGCAGTTATGGGAGGCGCAACACTGAAGCTTTCTTT. The V call is TRBV6-5, the J call TRBJ1-1; no reliable D call. Deletions cut 3 bases from V and 2 bases from J, with 10 bases between. From germline, CDR1 is MNHEY and CDR2 SVGAGI. The CDR3 covers 14 residues.